These T cell receptor beta chains were read from a single sample in a study of blood T cell repertoires in COVID-19. Sequenced by immunoSEQ multiplex PCR; TCRdb stores in-frame clones only, minus some. The sample lists approximately 270,000 clones, around 89% occurring once. The sample taken for sequencing was peripheral blood. These receptors originate from a man aged 25-45 years with acute or convalescent COVID-19. The CDR3 runs from the conserved cysteine through the conserved F or W. D genes are given only for firm matches. Clone size, where shown, is once, few, many, or a class for clones that have expanded.

j_call cdr3_length clone_size d_call v_call cdr3_nt cdr3_aa
TRBJ1-1 14 NA NA TRBV7-9 TGTGCCAGCAGCTTAGGACAGCTGAACACTGAAGCTTTCTTT CASSLGQLNTEAFF
TRBJ1-2 15 NA TRBD1 TRBV3-1/TRBV3-2 TGTGCCAGCAGCCGCAAAGGGACAGGGCGCTATGGCTACACCTTC CASSRKGTGRYGYTF
TRBJ1-3 12 NA NA TRBV7-9 TGTGCCAGCAGCTTCGGGGGAAACACCATATATTTT CASSFGGNTIYF
TRBJ1-1 14 NA NA TRBV4-2 TGTGCCAGCAGCCACGAGGGAGGAGACACTGAAGCTTTCTTT CASSHEGGDTEAFF
TRBJ1-5 13 NA NA TRBV30 TGTGCCTGGAGTACCGACAGAGCCCAGCCCCAGCATTTT CAWSTDRAQPQHF
TRBJ1-1 14 NA NA TRBV6-5 TGTGCCAGCAGTTTCCGGCGGGGGAGGACTGAAGCTTTCTTT CASSFRRGRTEAFF
TRBJ2-7 13 once NA TRBV2 TGTGCCAGCAGTGAAAGAAGGGAGGTCGAGCAGTACTTC CASSERREVEQYF
TRBJ1-1 13 NA NA TRBV30 TGTGCCTGGAGTCGTAACATGAACACTGAAGCTTTCTTT CAWSRNMNTEAFF
TRBJ1-2 15 NA NA TRBV19 TGTGCCAGTAAAGGGACCAGGCGGGGACTCTATGGCTACACCTTC CASKGTRRGLYGYTF
TRBJ1-2 15 NA TRBD1 TRBV7-9 TGTGCCAGCAGCTTTGGTACCGGGACAGAGTATGGCTACACCTTC CASSFGTGTEYGYTF
TRBJ2-1 14 NA NA TRBV7-3 TGTGCCAGCAGCCCCCAATTGGGGGGTAATGAGCAGTTCTTC CASSPQLGGNEQFF
TRBJ1-1 16 NA TRBD1 TRBV2 TGTGCCAGCAACAACCGGGACAGGGATAGTGGCACTGAAGCTTTCTTT CASNNRDRDSGTEAFF
TRBJ2-5 15 NA NA TRBV24-1 TGTGCCACCAGTGATTGGGGAGTAGGTGGAGAGACCCAGTACTTC CATSDWGVGGETQYF
TRBJ1-4 15 few NA TRBV15 TGTGCCACCAGCACCGGTCGGAATAGAGGCGAAAAACTGTTTTTT CATSTGRNRGEKLFF
TRBJ2-1 15 NA TRBD1 TRBV5-5 TGTGCCAGCAGCTTAGGACAGGGGTCGTACAATGAGCAGTTCTTC CASSLGQGSYNEQFF
TRBJ2-7 12 NA TRBD1 TRBV12-3/TRBV12-4 TGTGCCAGCAGCTCCGGGACAGGGGTGCAGTACTTC CASSSGTGVQYF
TRBJ2-3 19 NA NA TRBV27 TGTGCCAGCAGTTATAGGGTGGGTCTATCGGGAGCCTCCACAGATACGCAGTATTTT CASSYRVGLSGASTDTQYF
TRBJ2-3 16 NA NA TRBV5-6 TGTGCCAGCACATCCCGAGGGCGGTCTAGCACAGATACGCAGTATTTT CASTSRGRSSTDTQYF
TRBJ1-4 15 NA NA TRBV3-1/TRBV3-2 TGTGCCAGCAGCCGGCAAAGTGGAGCTAATGAAAAACTGTTTTTT CASSRQSGANEKLFF
TRBJ2-1 19 NA TRBD2 TRBV10-2 TGCGCCAGCAGTGCGGACAGCCGATCTAGCGGGAGAGTAAACAATGAGCAGTTCTTC CASSADSRSSGRVNNEQFF
TRBJ2-7 11 NA NA TRBV6-5 TGTGCCAGCAGTAGACATTACGAGCAGTACTTC CASSRHYEQYF
TRBJ1-5 14 NA NA TRBV6-1 TGTGCCAGCAGTGAATTTTGGCCCCATCAGCCCCAGCATTTT CASSEFWPHQPQHF
TRBJ1-2 15 once NA TRBV12-5 TGTGCTAGTGGTTTAGGGGGGGCGCTGGACTATGGCTACACCTTC CASGLGGALDYGYTF
TRBJ2-1 13 NA NA TRBV6-5 TGTGCCAGTGGTAGGGGCTCCTACAATGAGCAGTTCTTC CASGRGSYNEQFF
TRBJ1-1 14 NA TRBD1 TRBV30 TGTGCCTGGGGGGGCGGGACAGTGAACACTGAAGCTTTCTTT CAWGGGTVNTEAFF
TRBJ2-3 14 NA NA TRBV2 TGTGCCAGCAGCTTAGGACAGTACACAGATACGCAGTATTTT CASSLGQYTDTQYF
TRBJ1-2 14 NA NA TRBV30 TGTGCCTGGATGACTGTGGGTTTTTCGGTAGGCTACACCTTC CAWMTVGFSVGYTF
TRBJ2-7 13 NA TRBD1 TRBV18 TGTGCCAGCTCCCCCGGGACAGGGGCCGAGCAGTACTTC CASSPGTGAEQYF
TRBJ1-3 15 NA TRBD1 TRBV7-7 TGTGCTAGCAGCTTAAGACAGGGCTCTGGAAACACCATATATTTT CASSLRQGSGNTIYF
TRBJ2-3 16 NA NA TRBV25-1 TGTGCCAGCAGTGTCCCGGCCGGGGGGCCCACAGATACGCAGTATTTT CASSVPAGGPTDTQYF
TRBJ1-5 17 once TRBD1 TRBV3-1/TRBV3-2 TGTGCCAGCAGCCAGGGACTCCCGGGACAGGGGAATCAGCCCCAGCATTTT CASSQGLPGQGNQPQHF
TRBJ1-4 15 NA NA TRBV3-1/TRBV3-2 TGTGCCAGCAGCCTCACGGCGACTGGGGCGGAAAAACTGTTTTTT CASSLTATGAEKLFF
TRBJ1-1 14 few TRBD1 TRBV5-1 TGCGCCAGCAGCAAGACAGGGTCGGACACTGAAGCTTTCTTT CASSKTGSDTEAFF
TRBJ2-1 16 NA NA TRBV5-1 TGCGCCAGCAGCCCCGGGGGATTTCTTATCTACAATGAGCAGTTCTTC CASSPGGFLIYNEQFF
TRBJ1-4 15 few NA TRBV2 TGTGCCAGCCTTAGAAGATTTGCAACTAATGAAAAACTGTTTTTT CASLRRFATNEKLFF
TRBJ2-7 13 NA NA TRBV4-1 TGCGCCAGCAGCCAAGGGAGTGGATACGAGCAGTACTTC CASSQGSGYEQYF
TRBJ2-3 13 NA NA TRBV24-1 TGTGCCACCAGTGACCGGGCGGGGATTACGCAGTATTTT CATSDRAGITQYF
TRBJ1-5 18 NA TRBD1 TRBV28 TGTGCCAGCAGACTAATGACAGGGGGCACATTTATTGATCAGCCCCAGCATTTT CASRLMTGGTFIDQPQHF
TRBJ1-2 13 once TRBD1 TRBV30 TGTGCCTGGACCGAACAGGGGGCCTATGGCTACACCTTC CAWTEQGAYGYTF
TRBJ1-4 15 NA TRBD1 TRBV9 TGTGCCAGCAGCCCCCAGACAGGGCGGGGTGAAAAACTGTTTTTT CASSPQTGRGEKLFF
TRBJ2-3 15 NA NA TRBV7-3 TGTGCCAGCAGCTCCAACGGGGTTTTGGGGGATACGCAGTATTTT CASSSNGVLGDTQYF
TRBJ1-2 14 NA NA TRBV5-1 TGCGCCAGCAGCCCTGCTGGGGGGAGCTATGGCTACACCTTC CASSPAGGSYGYTF
TRBJ1-6 16 few TRBD1 TRBV9 TGTGCCAGCAGCGCCCAAGAGACAGGGGCTGGGTCACCCCTCCACTTT CASSAQETGAGSPLHF
TRBJ1-2 15 few TRBD1 TRBV19 TGTGCCAGTAGTATGGGACAGGGGGCGAGCTATGGCTACACCTTC CASSMGQGASYGYTF
TRBJ2-7 17 NA TRBD2 TRBV6-2/TRBV6-3 TGTGCCAGCAGTTTTTTCGTGACTAGCGGGACAACCTACGAGCAGTACTTC CASSFFVTSGTTYEQYF
TRBJ2-5 13 NA TRBD2 TRBV10-3 TGTGCCACCAGTCCAGCGGGGTCCGAGACCCAGTACTTC CATSPAGSETQYF
TRBJ1-5 13 NA NA TRBV11-2 NA CASSTSGGQPQHF
TRBJ2-5 14 NA NA TRBV20-1 TGCAGTGCTAGTGCCTGGGGGGTATCGTCGACCCAGTACTTC CSASAWGVSSTQYF
TRBJ2-7 12 NA NA TRBV5-1 TGCGCCAGCAGCTACAATGCCTACGAGCAGTACTTC CASSYNAYEQYF
TRBJ2-3 15 NA TRBD2 TRBV2 TGTGCCAGCAGTAATAGCGGGAGTAGCGCAGATACGCAGTATTTT CASSNSGSSADTQYF
TRBJ1-3 16 once TRBD1 TRBV4-1 TGCGCCAGCAGCCAAAGGGACAGGGGGACCGGAAACACCATATATTTT CASSQRDRGTGNTIYF
TRBJ2-5 14 NA TRBD2 TRBV2 TGTGCCAGCACCTTTTACGGGGGGGAAGAGACCCAGTACTTC CASTFYGGEETQYF
TRBJ2-5 15 NA NA TRBV5-4 TGTGCCAGCAGCCTGAACTCCGACGAGCGGGCGACCCAGTACTTC CASSLNSDERATQYF